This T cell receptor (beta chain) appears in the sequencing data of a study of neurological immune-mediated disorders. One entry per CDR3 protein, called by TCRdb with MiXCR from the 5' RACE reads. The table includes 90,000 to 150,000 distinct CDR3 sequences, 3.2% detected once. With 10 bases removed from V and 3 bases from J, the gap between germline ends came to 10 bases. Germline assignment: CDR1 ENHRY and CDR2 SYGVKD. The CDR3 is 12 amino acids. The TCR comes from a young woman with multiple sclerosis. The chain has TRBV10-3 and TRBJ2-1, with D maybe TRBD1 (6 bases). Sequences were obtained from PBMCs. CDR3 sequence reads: CATLDSYNEQFF. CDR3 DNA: TGTGCCACCCTGGACAGCTACAATGAGCAGTTCTTC.